A selection of T cell receptor beta chains follows, all from one sample in a study of PD-1 and CTLA-4 blockade in melanoma. Some clones are missing from TCRdb's copy, which holds only in-frame ones; the method was immunoSEQ multiplex PCR. This sample yields around 16,000 clones, of which 65% to 75% are seen a single time; about 17% belongs to the top ten. The specimen comprised CD8+ T cells from peripheral blood, sampled before anti-PD-1 treatment. These receptors came from a human donor with melanoma. Both conserved end residues are part of each CDR3. The D gene is left open where the match is weak. The size of a clone is reported for some rows only, either as once, few or many, or as a class for expanded clones.

d_call: .; v_call: TRBV19; j_call: TRBJ1-2; clone_size: few; cdr3_nt: TGTGCCAGTAGTATACCCCAGGGGAGCTATGGCTACACCTTC; cdr3_aa: CASSIPQGSYGYTF
d_call: TRBD1; v_call: TRBV5-1; j_call: TRBJ2-7; clone_size: .; cdr3_nt: TGCGCCAGCAGCGCGGGACAGGATCTAAGAGAGCAGTACTTC; cdr3_aa: CASSAGQDLREQYF
d_call: .; v_call: TRBV11-3; j_call: TRBJ2-7; clone_size: .; cdr3_nt: TGTGCCAGCAGCTTTCTGCGCGAGCAGTACTTC; cdr3_aa: CASSFLREQYF
d_call: .; v_call: TRBV19; j_call: TRBJ2-6; clone_size: few; cdr3_nt: TGTGCAAGTCACGTCTCTGGGGCCAACGTCCTGACTTTC; cdr3_aa: CASHVSGANVLTF
d_call: TRBD1; v_call: TRBV4-1; j_call: TRBJ1-5; clone_size: .; cdr3_nt: TGCGCCAGCAGCCAAGAACCCTTGGGACAGCCGAGATGGCCCCAGCATTTT; cdr3_aa: CASSQEPLGQPRWPQHF
d_call: TRBD2; v_call: TRBV30; j_call: TRBJ2-4; clone_size: .; cdr3_nt: TGTGCCTGGACCTCTAGCGGGAGGTCGGAAAACATTCAGTACTTC; cdr3_aa: CAWTSSGRSENIQYF
d_call: .; v_call: TRBV27; j_call: TRBJ2-1; clone_size: few; cdr3_nt: TGTGCCAGCAGTTTAGGACCCGAAGGGTCCAATGAGCAGTTCTTC; cdr3_aa: CASSLGPEGSNEQFF
d_call: .; v_call: TRBV6-5; j_call: TRBJ2-7; clone_size: .; cdr3_nt: TGTGCCAGCAAAACCTTCTATACAGGGAGCTACGAGCAGTACTTC; cdr3_aa: CASKTFYTGSYEQYF
d_call: .; v_call: TRBV4-1; j_call: TRBJ1-2; clone_size: .; cdr3_nt: TGCGCCAGCAGCCAAGATCCCGGCGTATCTAACTATGGCTACACCTTC; cdr3_aa: CASSQDPGVSNYGYTF
d_call: TRBD1; v_call: TRBV9; j_call: TRBJ1-1; clone_size: .; cdr3_nt: TGTGCCAGCAGCGTAGGGGACAGGGGCACTGAAGCTTTCTTT; cdr3_aa: CASSVGDRGTEAFF
d_call: .; v_call: TRBV28; j_call: TRBJ1-4; clone_size: .; cdr3_nt: .; cdr3_aa: CASSSSAGARGEKLFF
d_call: TRBD1; v_call: TRBV7-9; j_call: TRBJ1-2; clone_size: .; cdr3_nt: TGTGCCAGCAGCTCCGGGACAGGGGATAACTATGGCTACACCTTC; cdr3_aa: CASSSGTGDNYGYTF
d_call: TRBD1; v_call: TRBV24-1; j_call: TRBJ2-2; clone_size: .; cdr3_nt: TGTGCCACCGAGAAGGGACAGAAGAACACCGGGGAGCTGTTTTTT; cdr3_aa: CATEKGQKNTGELFF
d_call: .; v_call: TRBV4-1; j_call: TRBJ1-1; clone_size: .; cdr3_nt: TGCGCCAGCAGCCAAGCTGGGGCCTGGACTGAAGCTTTCTTT; cdr3_aa: CASSQAGAWTEAFF
d_call: .; v_call: TRBV27; j_call: TRBJ2-1; clone_size: .; cdr3_nt: TGTGCCAGCAGCCCCATAGAAGTCTCCTACAATGAGCAGTTCTTC; cdr3_aa: CASSPIEVSYNEQFF
d_call: .; v_call: TRBV4-2; j_call: TRBJ1-4; clone_size: once; cdr3_nt: TGTGCCAGCAGCCAAGATAGGACATCGGAAAAACTGTTTTTT; cdr3_aa: CASSQDRTSEKLFF
d_call: TRBD2; v_call: TRBV19; j_call: TRBJ2-3; clone_size: .; cdr3_nt: TGTGCCAGTAGTATAGTGGGACTAGCGGGGGTCTACGAACGGGTAGATACGCAGTATTTT; cdr3_aa: CASSIVGLAGVYERVDTQYF
d_call: .; v_call: TRBV27; j_call: TRBJ2-7; clone_size: few; cdr3_nt: TGTGCCAGCAGTTCTACGGGGCCCAGCTCCTACGAGCAGTACTTC; cdr3_aa: CASSSTGPSSYEQYF
d_call: .; v_call: TRBV4-2; j_call: TRBJ1-1; clone_size: .; cdr3_nt: TGTGCCAGCAGCCAATTATCGGGGAGAGGTGAAGCTTTCTTT; cdr3_aa: CASSQLSGRGEAFF
d_call: TRBD2; v_call: TRBV4-1; j_call: TRBJ2-3; clone_size: .; cdr3_nt: TGCGCCAGCAGCCATCCTCGGGAGGGTAACACAGATACGCAGTATTTT; cdr3_aa: CASSHPREGNTDTQYF
d_call: .; v_call: TRBV10-3; j_call: TRBJ1-2; clone_size: once; cdr3_nt: TGTGCCATCAGTCCCCGAGACGAAAAGTATTATGGCTACACCTTC; cdr3_aa: CAISPRDEKYYGYTF
d_call: TRBD2; v_call: TRBV4-1; j_call: TRBJ2-7; clone_size: once; cdr3_nt: TGCGCCAGCAGCCTTAGCGGGGGGCCTCCCTACGAGCAGTACTTC; cdr3_aa: CASSLSGGPPYEQYF
d_call: .; v_call: TRBV19; j_call: TRBJ2-1; clone_size: .; cdr3_nt: TGTGCCAGTAGCCACCTAAGGCGGACAGAGTCAAATCCCAACTACAATGAGCAGTTCTTC; cdr3_aa: CASSHLRRTESNPNYNEQFF
d_call: .; v_call: TRBV11-1; j_call: TRBJ2-7; clone_size: few; cdr3_nt: TGTGCCAGCAGCGCCCTGGATGAGCAGGCTCCCTACGAGCAGTACTTC; cdr3_aa: CASSALDEQAPYEQYF
d_call: TRBD2; v_call: TRBV9; j_call: TRBJ2-1; clone_size: .; cdr3_nt: TGTGCCAGCAGCCAGCCTATAGCGGGGGGGGACTACAATGAGCAGTTCTTC; cdr3_aa: CASSQPIAGGDYNEQFF
d_call: .; v_call: TRBV14; j_call: TRBJ1-1; clone_size: medium-sized; cdr3_nt: TGTGCCAGCAGCCAAACCTCTGGGAACACTGAAGCTTTCTTT; cdr3_aa: CASSQTSGNTEAFF
d_call: TRBD1; v_call: TRBV19; j_call: TRBJ1-1; clone_size: .; cdr3_nt: TGTGCCACGGGACAGGGAGGCACTGAAGCTTTCTTT; cdr3_aa: CATGQGGTEAFF
d_call: .; v_call: TRBV4-1; j_call: TRBJ2-7; clone_size: .; cdr3_nt: TGCGCCAGCAGCCAAGATGCCTTAGAGGGCCTCGAGCAGTACTTC; cdr3_aa: CASSQDALEGLEQYF
d_call: .; v_call: TRBV15; j_call: TRBJ2-5; clone_size: .; cdr3_nt: TGTGCCACCAGCATACAGAGAGGGACCCAGTACTTC; cdr3_aa: CATSIQRGTQYF
d_call: .; v_call: TRBV4-2; j_call: TRBJ2-3; clone_size: .; cdr3_nt: TGTGCCAGCAAAACAGGGCGGAGAAGCACAGATACGCAGTATTTT; cdr3_aa: CASKTGRRSTDTQYF
d_call: .; v_call: TRBV7-9; j_call: TRBJ2-7; clone_size: .; cdr3_nt: TGTGCCAGCAGCCAAAGGACGACCGAGCAGTACTTC; cdr3_aa: CASSQRTTEQYF
d_call: TRBD1; v_call: TRBV6-5; j_call: TRBJ1-1; clone_size: once; cdr3_nt: TGTGCCAGCAGTCGGGACAGCCCTTTGAACACTGAAGCTTTCTTT; cdr3_aa: CASSRDSPLNTEAFF
d_call: .; v_call: TRBV27; j_call: TRBJ1-1; clone_size: .; cdr3_nt: TGTGCCAGCAGTAAATGGGGGGGAATGAACACTGAAGCTTTCTTT; cdr3_aa: CASSKWGGMNTEAFF
d_call: .; v_call: TRBV24-1; j_call: TRBJ1-1; clone_size: .; cdr3_nt: TGTGCCACCAGTGATGGACAGCACACTGAAGCTTTCTTT; cdr3_aa: CATSDGQHTEAFF
d_call: .; v_call: TRBV11-2; j_call: TRBJ1-1; clone_size: .; cdr3_nt: TGTGCCGGCAGCTTAGTAGGGAGACCTTCTCCGGGGGTAACTGAAGCTTTCTTT; cdr3_aa: CAGSLVGRPSPGVTEAFF
d_call: TRBD1; v_call: TRBV24-1; j_call: TRBJ2-5; clone_size: few; cdr3_nt: TGTGCCACCAGTGATGGACAGGGGGGAGAGACCCAGTACTTC; cdr3_aa: CATSDGQGGETQYF
d_call: .; v_call: TRBV11-2; j_call: TRBJ2-1; clone_size: medium-sized; cdr3_nt: TGTGCCAGCAGCTTAGGGTACCTTAGGGGGCAGTTCTTC; cdr3_aa: CASSLGYLRGQFF
d_call: TRBD2; v_call: TRBV10-3; j_call: TRBJ2-4; clone_size: .; cdr3_nt: TGTGCCATCAGTGAGTCCGGGACTAGCGGGGGGAACATTCAGTACTTC; cdr3_aa: CAISESGTSGGNIQYF
d_call: TRBD2; v_call: TRBV27; j_call: TRBJ2-1; clone_size: .; cdr3_nt: TGTGCTTCGGGGGAGGGCCATATGTCCTACAATGAGCAGTTCTTC; cdr3_aa: CASGEGHMSYNEQFF
d_call: .; v_call: TRBV5-6; j_call: TRBJ2-3; clone_size: .; cdr3_nt: TGTGCCAGCAGCCCGGGGCCTGACTATCACACAGATACGCAGTATTTT; cdr3_aa: CASSPGPDYHTDTQYF
d_call: .; v_call: TRBV5-6; j_call: TRBJ1-5; clone_size: .; cdr3_nt: TGTGCCAGCAGCTTGGGGTCGGGGGGCTTTCAGCCCCAGCATTTT; cdr3_aa: CASSLGSGGFQPQHF
d_call: TRBD1; v_call: TRBV6-5; j_call: TRBJ2-7; clone_size: .; cdr3_nt: TGTGCCAGCAGTTACAGGGACAGCTTTGGCTCCTACGAGCAGTACTTC; cdr3_aa: CASSYRDSFGSYEQYF
d_call: TRBD1; v_call: TRBV15; j_call: TRBJ2-7; clone_size: once; cdr3_nt: TGTGCCACCAGTCCTACAACCGGGACAGGCGCCTACGAGCAGTACTTC; cdr3_aa: CATSPTTGTGAYEQYF
d_call: .; v_call: TRBV2; j_call: TRBJ1-1; clone_size: .; cdr3_nt: TGTGCCAGCAGCCCCAGCCATGAAGCTTTCTTT; cdr3_aa: CASSPSHEAFF
d_call: .; v_call: TRBV30; j_call: TRBJ1-2; clone_size: .; cdr3_nt: TGTGCCTGGAGTGGGGGATATGGCTACACCTTC; cdr3_aa: CAWSGGYGYTF
d_call: .; v_call: TRBV6-5; j_call: TRBJ1-4; clone_size: .; cdr3_nt: TGTGCCAGCAGTTACTCTTGGGAAATTAATGAAAAACTGTTTTTT; cdr3_aa: CASSYSWEINEKLFF
d_call: TRBD1; v_call: TRBV7-2; j_call: TRBJ2-7; clone_size: .; cdr3_nt: TGTGCCAGCAGCTTAGCGGCAGGGGGAAGTGAGCAGTACTTC; cdr3_aa: CASSLAAGGSEQYF
d_call: .; v_call: TRBV5-5; j_call: TRBJ2-7; clone_size: once; cdr3_nt: TGTGCCAGCAGCTTGGGGGGCGGGAACTACGAGCAGTACTTC; cdr3_aa: CASSLGGGNYEQYF
d_call: TRBD1; v_call: TRBV19; j_call: TRBJ1-2; clone_size: .; cdr3_nt: TGTGCCAGTAGTACCAGGGGACAGTACTATGGCTACACCTTC; cdr3_aa: CASSTRGQYYGYTF
d_call: .; v_call: TRBV25-1; j_call: TRBJ2-1; clone_size: .; cdr3_nt: TGTGCCAGCAGTGAATCGAGGTTTGAGCAGTTCTTC; cdr3_aa: CASSESRFEQFF
d_call: .; v_call: TRBV4-1; j_call: TRBJ1-2; clone_size: .; cdr3_nt: TGCGCCAGCAGCCAAGGGGGGGACGGTACTAACTATGGCTACACCTTC; cdr3_aa: CASSQGGDGTNYGYTF
d_call: .; v_call: TRBV27; j_call: TRBJ1-2; clone_size: .; cdr3_nt: TGTGCCAGCAGTTTATTCGGACCCTCCTATGGCTACACCTTC; cdr3_aa: CASSLFGPSYGYTF